This record looks at one TCR beta chain sequence and its context. Its specificity is not known. This entry is derived from a study of T cell responses to AZD1222 COVID-19 vaccine. Overall study findings and caveats: Close to half of all spike-specific TCRs reportedly target regions of the variants that are unmutated. Baseline testing showed seropositivity in only five to seven AZD1222 recipients. Samples come after the peak T cell response, not at day 14.

Trimming pared 7 bases from V and 8 bases from J, leaving 14 bases between. This CDR3 comprises 12 residues. The table came from immunoSEQ multiplex PCR; TCRdb's copy has only in-frame clones and leaves some out. The sample lists about 110,000 clones; 70% to 90% were seen once. The sample in question was peripheral blood, obtained on day 0 of AZD1222 vaccination. The sequence was obtained from an adult in good health. This sequence joins TRBV12-3 or TRBV12-4 and TRBJ1-1, with D hard to call. The CDR3 bases are TGTGCCAGCAATGCAGCTGGGCCCGAAGCTTTCTTT. Translation: CASNAAGPEAFF.